This T cell receptor beta chain is from a study of regulatory T cells in long-lasting Graves disease. Overall study findings and caveats: TRBV28 was favored in persistent disease, as were TRBJ1-2 and TRBJ2-5.

The V end was cut by 1 base, the J end by 5 bases, with 17 bases between. The CDR3 sequence is 16 residues long. Per the germline V gene, CDR1 is SGHTA and CDR2 is FQGNSA. Noted time point: newly diagnosed GD, antithyroid drugs for less than 3 months. PBMC RNA served as the TCR library source. In its sample, this clonotype was seen many times. Its matching antigen is unknown. With iRepertoire HTBI primers and Arm-PCR of CDR3 regions, TCR beta libraries were built. TCRdb re-called the multiplex PCR reads with MiXCR, one entry per CDR3 protein. The sample consists of 550,000 to 650,000 distinct CDR3 sequences, around 15% of them appearing once. The sample also formed part of further work on T cells in Graves' hyperthyroidism and ophthalmopathy.

Sequenced material: peripheral blood mononuclear cells (PBMCs), taken at new diagnosis, from a patient treated with antithyroid drugs. This receptor was obtained from a man aged 18 to 29 with Graves disease. The chain links TRBV7-2 to TRBJ2-5; D might be TRBD1 or TRBD2, each matching 5 bases. The CDR3 region has the DNA TGTGCCAGCAGCTTAGATGGCCTAGCCTGGGGCGAGACCCAGTACTTC. Amino acids: CASSLDGLAWGETQYF.